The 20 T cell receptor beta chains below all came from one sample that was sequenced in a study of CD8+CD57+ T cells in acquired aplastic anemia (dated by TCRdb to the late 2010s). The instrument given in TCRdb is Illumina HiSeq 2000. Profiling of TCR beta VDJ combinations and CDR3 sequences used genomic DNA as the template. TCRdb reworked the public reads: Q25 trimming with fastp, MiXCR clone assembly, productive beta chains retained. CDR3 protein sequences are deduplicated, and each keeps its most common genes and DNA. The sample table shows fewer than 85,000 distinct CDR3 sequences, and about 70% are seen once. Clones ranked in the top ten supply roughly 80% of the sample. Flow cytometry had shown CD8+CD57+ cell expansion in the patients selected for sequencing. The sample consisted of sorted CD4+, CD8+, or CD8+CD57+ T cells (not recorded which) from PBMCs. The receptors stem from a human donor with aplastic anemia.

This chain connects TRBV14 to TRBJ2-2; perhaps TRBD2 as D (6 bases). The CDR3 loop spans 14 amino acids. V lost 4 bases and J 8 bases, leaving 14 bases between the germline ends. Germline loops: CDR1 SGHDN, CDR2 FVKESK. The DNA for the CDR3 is TGTGCCAGCAGCCCCTGGCGGGGTCCGGGGGAGCTGTTTTTT. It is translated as CASSPWRGPGELFF.

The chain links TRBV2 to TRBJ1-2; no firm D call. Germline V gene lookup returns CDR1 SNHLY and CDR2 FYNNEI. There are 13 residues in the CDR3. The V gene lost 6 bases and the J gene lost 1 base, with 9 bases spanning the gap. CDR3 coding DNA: TGTGCCAGCAGCCGTGACATTAACTATGGCTACACCTTC. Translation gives CASSRDINYGYTF.

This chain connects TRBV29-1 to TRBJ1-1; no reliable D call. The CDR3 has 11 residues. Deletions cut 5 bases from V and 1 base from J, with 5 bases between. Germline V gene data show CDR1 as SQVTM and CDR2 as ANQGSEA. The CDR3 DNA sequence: TGCAGCGTTATGAGGAACACTGAAGCTTTCTTT. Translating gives CSVMRNTEAFF.

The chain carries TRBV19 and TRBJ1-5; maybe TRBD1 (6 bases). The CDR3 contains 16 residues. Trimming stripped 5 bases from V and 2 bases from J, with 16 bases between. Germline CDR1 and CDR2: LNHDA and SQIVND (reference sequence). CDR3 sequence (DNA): TGTGCCAGTAGTTCCGAACGGACAGCGGGCAATCAGCCCCAGCATTTT. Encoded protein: CASSSERTAGNQPQHF.

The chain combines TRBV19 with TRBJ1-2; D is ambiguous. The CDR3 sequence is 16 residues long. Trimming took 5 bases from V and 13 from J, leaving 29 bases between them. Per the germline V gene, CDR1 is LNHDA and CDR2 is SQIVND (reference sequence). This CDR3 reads CASSLRRERRDHGITF. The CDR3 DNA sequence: TGTGCCAGTAGTCTCCGAAGGGAGCGCCGAGATCACGGTATCACCTTC.

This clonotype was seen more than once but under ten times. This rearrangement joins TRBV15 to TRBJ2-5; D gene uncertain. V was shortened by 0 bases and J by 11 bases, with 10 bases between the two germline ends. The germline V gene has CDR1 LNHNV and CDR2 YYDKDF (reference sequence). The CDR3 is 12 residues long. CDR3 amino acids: CATSRDQAAQYF. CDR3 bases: TGTGCCACCAGCAGAGATCAAGCAGCTCAGTACTTC.

The CDR3 DNA reads TGTGCCAGCAGCGACGGACAGGGCGTTTTTAATTCACCCCTCCACTTT. As protein: CASSDGQGVFNSPLHF. The gene calls are TRBV11-1 and TRBJ1-6; 8 nucleotides match TRBD1. The CDR3 spans 16 residues. V was pared by 5 bases and J by 6 bases, with 9 bases of the junction left unmatched. The V gene's germline CDR1 is SGHAT and CDR2 FQDESV (reference sequence).

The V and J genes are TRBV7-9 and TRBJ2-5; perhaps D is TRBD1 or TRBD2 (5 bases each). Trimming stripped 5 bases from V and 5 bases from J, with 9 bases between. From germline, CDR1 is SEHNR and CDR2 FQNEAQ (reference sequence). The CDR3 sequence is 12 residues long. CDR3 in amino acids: CASSPEGETQYF. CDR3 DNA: TGTGCCAGCAGCCCCGAGGGGGAGACCCAGTACTTC.

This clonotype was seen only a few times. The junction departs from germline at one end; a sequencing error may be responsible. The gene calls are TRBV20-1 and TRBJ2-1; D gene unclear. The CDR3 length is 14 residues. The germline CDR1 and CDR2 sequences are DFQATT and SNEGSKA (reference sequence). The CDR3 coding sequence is TGCAGTGCCAGAGAACAGAGCTCCTACAATGAGCAGTTCTTC. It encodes CSAREQSSYNEQFF.

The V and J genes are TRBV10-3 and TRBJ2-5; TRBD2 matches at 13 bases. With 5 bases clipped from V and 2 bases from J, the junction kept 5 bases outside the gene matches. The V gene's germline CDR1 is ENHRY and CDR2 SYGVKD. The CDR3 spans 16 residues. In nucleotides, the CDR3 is TGTGCCATCAGTAAAGGGACTAGCGGGGTGCAAGAGACCCAGTACTTC. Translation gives CAISKGTSGVQETQYF.

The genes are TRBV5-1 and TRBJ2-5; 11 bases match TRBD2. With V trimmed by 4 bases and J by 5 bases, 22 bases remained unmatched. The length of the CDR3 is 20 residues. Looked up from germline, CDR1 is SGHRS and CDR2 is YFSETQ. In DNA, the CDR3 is TGCGCCAGCAGCCTTCCCACCAACACTTTAACTAGCGGGAGCTTTGAGACCCAGTACTTC. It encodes CASSLPTNTLTSGSFETQYF.

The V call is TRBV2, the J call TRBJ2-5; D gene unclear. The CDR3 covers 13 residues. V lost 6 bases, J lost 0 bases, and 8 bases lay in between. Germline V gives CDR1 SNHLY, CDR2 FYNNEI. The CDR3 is CASRVQYQETQYF. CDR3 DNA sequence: TGTGCCAGCAGAGTACAGTACCAAGAGACCCAGTACTTC.

In nucleotides, the CDR3 is TGTGCCAGCAGTGTAATATTGGTTGGAGAGACCCAGTACTTC. This codes for CASSVILVGETQYF. The rearrangement links TRBV2 to TRBJ2-5; no firm D call. Germline CDR1 reads SNHLY; CDR2 reads FYNNEI. The CDR3 has 14 residues. V shed 4 bases and J shed 4 bases, with 13 bases lying between them. Full variable domain (outside the CDR3, taken from reference TRBV2 and TRBJ2-5): EPEVTQTPSHQVTQMGQEVILRCVPISNHLYFYWYRQILGQKVEFLVSFYNNEISEKSEIFDDQFSVERPDGSNFTLKIRSTKLEDSAMYFCASSVILVGETQYFGPGTRLLVL.

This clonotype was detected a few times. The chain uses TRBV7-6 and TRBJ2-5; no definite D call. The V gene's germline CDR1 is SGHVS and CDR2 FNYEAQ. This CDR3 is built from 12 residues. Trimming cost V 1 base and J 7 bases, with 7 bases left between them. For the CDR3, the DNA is TGTGCCAGCAGCTTAGAGATGGGGACCCAGTACTTC. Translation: CASSLEMGTQYF.

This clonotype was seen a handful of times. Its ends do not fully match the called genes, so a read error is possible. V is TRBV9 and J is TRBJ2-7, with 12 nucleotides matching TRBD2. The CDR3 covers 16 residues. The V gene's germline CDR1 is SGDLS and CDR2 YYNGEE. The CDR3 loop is CASSLRTSGIGYEQYF. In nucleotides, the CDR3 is TGCGCCAGCAGCCTTAGGACTAGCGGGATTGGATACGAGCAGTACTTC.

CDR3 nucleotide sequence: TGTGCCAGCAGACAAACGCAGGGAGGGATGGAAGCTTTCTTT. Its translation: CASRQTQGGMEAFF. The rearrangement links TRBV2 to TRBJ1-1, with D possibly matching TRBD1 (5 bases). There are 14 residues in the CDR3. Trimming cost V 6 bases and J 8 bases, with 19 bases left between them. Germline V gene lookup returns CDR1 SNHLY and CDR2 FYNNEI.

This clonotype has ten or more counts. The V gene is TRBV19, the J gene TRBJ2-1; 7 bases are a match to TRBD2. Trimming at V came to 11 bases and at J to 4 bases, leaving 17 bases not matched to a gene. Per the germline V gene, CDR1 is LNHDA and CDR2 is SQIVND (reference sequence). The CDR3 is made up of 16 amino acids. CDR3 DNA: TGTGCCTCTTATCCCAGTGGACTAGATCTTTACAATGAGCAGTTCTTC. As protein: CASYPSGLDLYNEQFF.

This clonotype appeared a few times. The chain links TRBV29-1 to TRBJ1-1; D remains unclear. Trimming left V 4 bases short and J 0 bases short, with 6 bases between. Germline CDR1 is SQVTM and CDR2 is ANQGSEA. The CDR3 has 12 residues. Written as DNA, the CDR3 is TGCAGCGTTGGACTCTTGAACACTGAAGCTTTCTTT. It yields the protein CSVGLLNTEAFF.

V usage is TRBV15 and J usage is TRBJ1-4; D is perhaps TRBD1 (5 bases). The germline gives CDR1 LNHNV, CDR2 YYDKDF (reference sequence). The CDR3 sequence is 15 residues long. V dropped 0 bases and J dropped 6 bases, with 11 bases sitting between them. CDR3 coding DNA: TGTGCCACCAGCAGAGAGGGGGTACTTTATGAAAAACTGTTTTTT. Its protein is CATSREGVLYEKLFF.

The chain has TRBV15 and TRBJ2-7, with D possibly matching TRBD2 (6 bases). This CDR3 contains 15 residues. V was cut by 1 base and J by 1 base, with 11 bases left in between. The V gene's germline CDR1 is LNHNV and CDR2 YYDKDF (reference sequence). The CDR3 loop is CATSRGRLESYEQYF. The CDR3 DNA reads TGTGCCACCAGCAGAGGCCGACTAGAGTCCTACGAGCAGTACTTC.